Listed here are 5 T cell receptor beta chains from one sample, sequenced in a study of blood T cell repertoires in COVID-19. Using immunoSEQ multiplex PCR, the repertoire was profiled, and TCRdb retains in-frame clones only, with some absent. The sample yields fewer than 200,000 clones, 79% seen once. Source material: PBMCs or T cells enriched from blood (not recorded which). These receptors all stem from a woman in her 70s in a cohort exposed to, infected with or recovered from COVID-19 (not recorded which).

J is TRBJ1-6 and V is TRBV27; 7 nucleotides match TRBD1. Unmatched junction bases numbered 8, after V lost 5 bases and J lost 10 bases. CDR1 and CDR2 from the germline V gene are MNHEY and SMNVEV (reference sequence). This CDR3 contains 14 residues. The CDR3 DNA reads TGTGCCAGCAGTCCAAAGGGGGCCGGGTCACCCCTCCACTTT. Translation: CASSPKGAGSPLHF.

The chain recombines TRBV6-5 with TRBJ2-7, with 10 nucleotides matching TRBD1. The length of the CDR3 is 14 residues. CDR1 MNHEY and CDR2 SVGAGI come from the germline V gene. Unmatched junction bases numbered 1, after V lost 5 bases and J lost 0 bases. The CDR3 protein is CASSRTGGSYEQYF. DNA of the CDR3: TGTGCCAGCAGTAGGACAGGGGGCTCCTACGAGCAGTACTTC.

The CDR3 DNA is TGTGCCAGCAGCTTAGATGCGGTAGGTGGGACTGAAGCTTTCTTT. Its protein product is CASSLDAVGGTEAFF. The V and J genes are TRBV7-8 and TRBJ1-1; D gene ambiguous. The germline V gene has CDR1 SGHVS and CDR2 FQNEAQ. The V and J ends lost 1 base and 5 bases respectively, with 14 bases between them. The CDR3 spans 15 residues.

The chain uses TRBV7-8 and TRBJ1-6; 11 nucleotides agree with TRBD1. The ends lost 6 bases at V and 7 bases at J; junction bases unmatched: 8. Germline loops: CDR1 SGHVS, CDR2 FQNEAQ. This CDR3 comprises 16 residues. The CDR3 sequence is CASRAGRDRGNSPLHF. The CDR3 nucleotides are TGTGCCAGCAGGGCAGGACGGGACAGGGGGAATTCACCCCTCCACTTT.

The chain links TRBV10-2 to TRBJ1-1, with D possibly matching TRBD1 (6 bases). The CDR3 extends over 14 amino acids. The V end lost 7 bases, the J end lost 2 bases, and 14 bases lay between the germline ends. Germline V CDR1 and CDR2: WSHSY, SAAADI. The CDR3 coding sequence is TGCGCCAGCAATTACAGGGACGGTAACACTGAAGCTTTCTTT. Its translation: CASNYRDGNTEAFF.